This TCR beta chain was sequenced in a study of shared clonotypes between healthy human individuals. Broader study findings: Generation probabilities were higher for clonotypes shared across all four sorted-subset donors than for unshared ones.

Germline CDR1 is LNHNV and CDR2 is YYDKDF (reference sequence). Trimming removed 6 bases from V and 7 bases from J, with 13 bases in between. CDR3 length: 13 residues. Naive CD45RA+ and memory CD45RA-negative subsets were split from CD4+ cells. In the original analysis: ImmunoSEQ yielded junction-only sequences lacking quality scores, so filtering differed. The table came from immunoSEQ multiplex PCR; TCRdb's copy has only in-frame clones and leaves some out. V and J calls and clone size follow that table, whereas D and trimming were derived from the DNA. The table has 1,500,000 or so clones, over 95% seen once. Of note for this clone: What it binds is not known.

Material: naive CD4+ T cells sorted from blood. Subset here: CD45RA+ positively selected. The rearrangement links TRBV15 to TRBJ2-1; maybe TRBD1 (6 bases). The sequence derives from a man aged 25-45 years in good health. CDR3 sequence reads: CATRPWGHNEQFF. The CDR3 DNA reads TGTGCCACCAGGCCCTGGGGGCATAATGAGCAGTTCTTC.